The sequence of this T cell receptor beta chain was determined in a study of shared clonotypes between healthy human individuals. Study results and limitations: Few donors restricted represented genetic and exposure-history diversity.

Samples underwent the assay at deep level. Method: immunoSEQ multiplex PCR; TCRdb's copy keeps in-frame clones and lacks some. The data contain hundreds of thousands of clones, 95% to 97% of them singletons. Regarding this clone: Its antigen is still unknown.

The naive CD8 population came from CD45RO-negative cells selected for CCR7, without terminally differentiated effector memory CD45RA+ cells. Specimen: naive CD8+ T cells sorted from blood. The receptor comes from a woman aged 25-40 years in good health.

CDR3 DNA sequence: TGTGCCAGCAGCTTCTCTCTCAGTTCCTACGAGCAGTACTTC. Amino acids: CASSFSLSSYEQYF. The gene calls are TRBV7-9 and TRBJ2-7, with D unclear. Germline CDR1 SEHNR, CDR2 FQNEAQ (reference sequence). This CDR3 is 14 amino acids long. V shed 3 bases and J shed 1 base, with 10 bases lying between them.